This T cell receptor beta chain was sequenced in a study of blood T cell repertoires in COVID-19. The Seattle site enrolled patients during active infection and followed them longitudinally. CDR3 length: 15 residues. In germline, CDR1 is MNHEY, CDR2 SVGAGI. V lost 6 bases and J lost 2; bases outside the gene matches: 5. Source study methods: Reference gene primer amplification gave nucleated cell count estimates. Sequencing was performed with immunoSEQ multiplex PCR; in TCRdb, only in-frame clones are kept and a portion is missing. The DNA gave D and trimming, while V, J and clone size come from that table. The table includes 130,000 to 150,000 clones, 80% to 90% detected once.

Sequenced: peripheral blood. The chain has TRBV6-5 and TRBJ2-3; 10 nucleotides align to TRBD2. The sequence derives from a woman aged 60-75 years with COVID-19, enrolled during active disease. CDR3 bases: TGTGCCAGCAGAAGAGCGGGGGGGAACACAGATACGCAGTATTTT. It yields the protein CASRRAGGNTDTQYF.